This TCR beta chain was recorded in a study of T cell responses to AZD1222 COVID-19 vaccine. Study-wide points: Seropositive AZD1222 recipients at baseline numbered only five or six. Repertoire collection took place solely once the T cell response had peaked.

The CDR3 consists of 14 residues. Trimming removed 7 bases from V and 2 bases from J; junction bases left unmatched: 8. Per germline, CDR1 MDHEN and CDR2 SYDVKM. Produced via immunoSEQ multiplex PCR; TCRdb's table is partial and in-frame only. The sample holds some 170,000 clones, more than 85% seen once. On this clone itself: Its antigen is unidentified.

This sequence joins TRBV28 and TRBJ2-7; TRBD1 aligns across 7 bases. This receptor was taken from an adult in good health. The material was peripheral blood, obtained on day 0 of AZD1222 vaccination. CDR3 in amino acids: CASKGAGTTYEQYF. The CDR3 DNA reads as TGTGCCAGCAAGGGGGCAGGGACGACCTACGAGCAGTACTTC. The whole variable domain, filled in from reference TRBV28 and TRBJ2-7, reads DVKVTQSSRYLVKRTGEKVFLECVQDMDHENMFWYRQDPGLGLRLIYFSYDVKMKEKGDIPEGYSVSREKKERFSLILESASTNQTSMYLCASKGAGTTYEQYFGPGTRLTVT.